The 11 T cell receptor beta chains reported below all come from one sample, sequenced in a study of vaccination and CD4 T cells after COVID-19 (dated by TCRdb to between 2022 and 2023). The library was produced with PCR. The instrument was an Illumina iSeq 100. The public reads were reprocessed in TCRdb via fastp at Q25 and MiXCR, keeping in-frame beta chains. CDR3 protein sequences are deduplicated, and each keeps its most common genes and DNA. A total of more than 20,000 distinct CDR3 sequences appear in this sample, under 60% of them only once. The top ten constitute approximately 1% of the sample. The sequencing used CD4+ T cells from blood, collected before SARS-CoV-2 vaccination. The source of these receptors is a human donor who had recovered from COVID-19.

The chain carries TRBV21-1 and TRBJ2-5; the table gives TRBD1 as D, unverified against the DNA. TRBV21-1 is marked as a pseudogene. The length of the CDR3 is 19 residues. The CDR3 bases are TGTGCCAGCAGCAAAAGGGCGCGACCCAGTACGTCCCCCCAAGAGACCCAGTACTTC. Protein product: CASSKRARPSTSPQETQYF.

The chain is built from TRBV9 and TRBJ2-5, with D perhaps TRBD1 (6 bases). The CDR3 is 15 amino acids. Germline V lookup: CDR1 SGDLS, CDR2 YYNGEE. Trimming took 3 bases from V and 2 from J, leaving 14 bases between them. CDR3 in amino acids: CASSAQTGRQETQYF. The CDR3 DNA sequence: TGTGCCAGCAGCGCCCAGACAGGACGGCAAGAGACCCAGTACTTC.

J is TRBJ1-1 and V is TRBV6-1; possibly TRBD1 for D (5 bases). The V and J ends lost 6 bases and 4 bases respectively, with 12 bases between them. CDR3 size: 13 residues. CDR1 and CDR2 (germline): MNHNS, SASEGT. In DNA, the CDR3 is TGTGCCAGCAGGGGCAGGGTTTCCACTGAAGCTTTCTTT. Its protein product is CASRGRVSTEAFF.

The J gene is TRBJ2-5, the V gene TRBV6-1; 8 bases map to TRBD2. Losses at the gene ends were 6 bases for V and 5 bases for J; bases not matched to a gene: 8. Germline V gives CDR1 MNHNS, CDR2 SASEGT. This CDR3 spans 14 amino acids. CDR3 loop: CASSERGTKETQYF. CDR3 DNA: TGTGCCAGCAGCGAGCGGGGGACTAAGGAGACCCAGTACTTC.

This clonotype was counted only a few times. This chain connects TRBV6-5 to TRBJ2-1; 7 bases align to TRBD2. The germline V gene encodes CDR1 MNHEY and CDR2 SVGAGI. CDR3 size: 16 residues. The trim removed 3 bases at V and 0 bases at J, leaving 5 bases unmatched. The CDR3 protein is CASSYFSGTSYNEQFF. CDR3 nucleotide sequence: TGTGCCAGCAGTTATTTCAGCGGGACCTCCTACAATGAGCAGTTCTTC.

The chain carries TRBV25-1 and TRBJ2-2; 7 bases fit TRBD1. With 3 bases clipped from V and 3 bases from J, the junction kept 10 bases outside the gene matches. CDR3 length equals 17 residues. Germline CDR1 reads MGHDK; CDR2 reads SYGVNS. CDR3 sequence: CASSDPTGIGDTGELFF. The DNA for the CDR3 is TGTGCCAGCAGTGATCCGACAGGGATCGGGGACACCGGGGAGCTGTTTTTT.

The gene calls are TRBV25-1 and TRBJ2-5; D may match TRBD1 or TRBD2 (5 bases each). CDR3 length: 15 residues. V lost 3 bases and J 5 bases, leaving 16 bases between the germline ends. Per germline, CDR1 MGHDK and CDR2 SYGVNS. CDR3 nucleotide sequence: TGTGCCAGCAGTGAGCCAGGGAGCGCGGGTGAGACCCAGTACTTC. This translates into CASSEPGSAGETQYF.

CDR3 loop: CASSSSLGTRQETQYF. In DNA form, the CDR3 reads TGTGCCAGCAGTTCCTCTCTGGGCACCCGCCAAGAGACCCAGTACTTC. This chain connects TRBV28 to TRBJ2-5; unclear D gene. Germline CDR1 reads MDHEN; CDR2 reads SYDVKM. The CDR3 length is 16 residues. V was shortened by 4 bases and J by 1 base, with 16 bases between the two germline ends.

This clonotype showed up just a few times. The V gene is TRBV6-1, the J gene TRBJ2-7; the D gene could be TRBD1 or TRBD2 (7 bases each). The CDR3 runs 16 residues. Germline V gives CDR1 MNHNS, CDR2 SASEGT. With 8 bases removed from V and 6 bases from J, the gap between germline ends came to 26 bases. The DNA for the CDR3 is TGTGCCAGCCAGGGGGGGAGAGACCTCCCAATCGGCGAGCAGTACTTC. It specifies CASQGGRDLPIGEQYF.

This clonotype occurred once. J is TRBJ2-7 and V is TRBV4-1; the D is unclear. CDR3 length equals 16 residues. Looked up from germline, CDR1 is MGHRA and CDR2 is YSYEKL. Trimming cost V 1 base and J 5 bases, with 18 bases left between them. The CDR3 bases are TGCGCCAGCAGCCAAGTGAATATGGGGTGGGCGGACGAGCAGTACTTC. Translated, it gives CASSQVNMGWADEQYF.

In this sample, this clonotype turned up a few times. The V gene is TRBV7-9, the J gene TRBJ2-7, with D possibly TRBD2 on 6 matching bases. The CDR3 loop spans 16 amino acids. Trimming removed 5 bases from V and 5 bases from J, with 22 bases in between. Looked up from germline, CDR1 is SEHNR and CDR2 is FQNEAQ (reference sequence). DNA for the CDR3: TGTGCCAGCAGCCACACCACTGGGAGGAAGATCGACGAGCAGTACTTC. Its protein is CASSHTTGRKIDEQYF.